These 9 T cell receptor beta chains share one sample of origin, sequenced in a study of blood T cell repertoires in COVID-19. The protocol was immunoSEQ multiplex PCR, while the TCRdb copy is restricted to in-frame clones and leaves out a portion. The sample records 250,000 or so clones, about 82% being singletons. The source material was peripheral blood. The receptors here all came from a man older than 75 with acute or convalescent COVID-19.

The chain combines TRBV29-1 with TRBJ2-2; a weak D match, TRBD1 (5 bases). CDR3 length: 13 amino acids. Germline CDR1 is SQVTM and CDR2 is ANQGSEA. Trimming removed 7 bases at V and 5 bases at J, with 14 bases between. The CDR3, as DNA: TGCAGCGGTAGCATCACAGGTACCGGGGAGCTGTTTTTT. Translated: CSGSITGTGELFF.

The gene calls are TRBV5-1 and TRBJ1-1; 9 positions match TRBD1. V lost 3 bases to trimming and J lost 4 bases; unmatched junction nucleotides: 13. Looked up from germline, CDR1 is SGHRS and CDR2 is YFSETQ. The CDR3 covers 17 residues. The CDR3 loop reads CASSWGPRTGDGTEAFF. The CDR3 nucleotides read TGCGCCAGCAGCTGGGGTCCTCGGACAGGGGACGGCACTGAAGCTTTCTTT.

V usage is TRBV28 and J usage is TRBJ2-2; D call uncertain. Germline lookup yields CDR1 MDHEN and CDR2 SYDVKM. V was pared by 3 bases and J by 3 bases, with 11 bases between. The CDR3 runs to 15 residues. CDR3 amino acids: CASSFPPSYTGELFF. CDR3 coding DNA: TGTGCCAGCAGTTTTCCCCCCAGTTACACCGGGGAGCTGTTTTTT.

Concerning this clone: Compared with germline, one end of the junction differs, possibly owing to a read error. The genes are TRBV7-7 and TRBJ2-5; the match to TRBD1 covers 7 bases. Germline V lookup: CDR1 SSHAT, CDR2 FNYEAQ (reference sequence). The CDR3 is 15 amino acids. CDR3 sequence: CASSLGDRKQETQYF. The CDR3 coding sequence is TGTGCTAGCAGCTTAGGGGACAGAAAACAAGAGACCCAGTACTTC.

The CDR3 region is CASSIQGYDEQFF. The CDR3 DNA is TGTGCCAGTAGTATACAGGGTTACGATGAGCAGTTCTTC. The chain uses TRBV19 and TRBJ2-1; D is possibly TRBD1 (5 bases). V shed 2 bases and J shed 8 bases, with 10 bases lying between them. The germline CDR1 and CDR2 sequences are LNHDA and SQIVND (reference sequence). The CDR3 runs 13 residues.

This clone came up once. The genes are TRBV5-1 and TRBJ2-3; 8 nucleotides match TRBD1. This CDR3 has 15 amino acids. Germline V gene sequence: CDR1 SGHRS, CDR2 YFSETQ. Trimming at V came to 4 bases and at J to 2 bases, leaving 6 bases not matched to a gene. CDR3 bases: TGCGCCAGCAGCCTAGGACAGGGTTTCACAGATACGCAGTATTTT. Protein sequence: CASSLGQGFTDTQYF.

This rearrangement joins TRBV5-1 to TRBJ2-5, with D perhaps matching TRBD1 (7 bases). The CDR3 totals 15 residues. Germline-derived CDR1 and CDR2 are SGHRS and YFSETQ. The V end lost 4 bases, the J end lost 5 bases, and 18 bases lay between the germline ends. The CDR3 DNA is TGCGCCAGCAGCGCGGAGGGGGCTTCTTGGGAGACCCAGTACTTC. It specifies CASSAEGASWETQYF.

The J gene is TRBJ1-2, the V gene TRBV6-5, with D tentatively TRBD1 (5 bases). The CDR3 extends over 13 amino acids. V lost 7 bases to trimming and J lost 7 bases, with 16 bases between them. Per germline, CDR1 MNHEY and CDR2 SVGAGI. CDR3 amino acids: CASTPGGGSGYTF. Written as DNA, the CDR3 is TGTGCCAGCACTCCCGGGGGAGGATCTGGCTACACCTTC.

CDR3 region: CASSQEADRVAYEQYF. As DNA, the CDR3 is TGCGCCAGCAGCCAAGAAGCGGACAGGGTCGCCTACGAGCAGTACTTC. The gene calls are TRBV4-1 and TRBJ2-7; TRBD1 agrees at 8 bases. Per germline, CDR1 MGHRA and CDR2 YSYEKL. CDR3 length: 16 amino acids. The J segment lost 2 bases and the V segment lost 0 bases, leaving 6 bases of the junction unmatched.